A single sample gave rise to the 24 T cell receptor beta chains below, sequenced in a study of OX40 agonist ivuxolimab in advanced cancers. Measured with immunoSEQ multiplex PCR; TCRdb has only the in-frame clones, and not every one. The sample lists tens of thousands of clones, around four fifths occurring once. Sample: CD4+ or CD8+ T cells sorted from blood, taken in a trial of the OX40 agonist ivuxolimab. The receptors come from an adult with an advanced solid tumor such as melanoma, head and neck, liver or kidney cancer.

The DNA of the CDR3 is TGTGCCACTGATAGCGGGGGGCGAGGAGATACGCAGTATTTT. The encoded protein is CATDSGGRGDTQYF. The V call is TRBV19, the J call TRBJ2-3, with 10 bases fitting TRBD2. Trimming cost V 10 bases and J 5 bases; bases outside gene matches: 9. The CDR3 contains 14 residues. The V gene's germline CDR1 is LNHDA and CDR2 SQIVND (reference sequence). Variable domain in full (rest from reference TRBV19 and TRBJ2-3): DGGITQSPKYLFRKEGQNVTLSCEQNLNHDAMYWYRQDPGQGLRLIYYSQIVNDFQKGDIAEGYSVSREKKESFPLTVTSAQKNPTAFYLCATDSGGRGDTQYFGPGTRLTVL.

This clone was seen a few times. The CDR3 is CASSMKYGYTF. For the CDR3, the DNA is TGTGCCAGCAGTATGAAGTATGGCTACACCTTC. The chain has TRBV27 and TRBJ1-2; D is uncertain. V was cut by 5 bases and J by 5 bases, with 6 bases left in between. Per the germline V gene, CDR1 is MNHEY and CDR2 is SMNVEV (reference sequence). The CDR3 runs 11 residues.

This clone was counted once. The chain employs TRBV5-5 and TRBJ1-2; possible D gene TRBD1, 6 bases. V gave up 0 bases and J gave up 6 bases, with 18 bases separating them. The CDR3 contains 16 residues. CDR1 is SGHKS and CDR2 is YYEKEE in the germline V gene (reference sequence). The CDR3 spells CASSLAPGVRGDGYTF. The CDR3 DNA reads TGTGCCAGCAGCTTGGCCCCAGGGGTCAGAGGGGATGGCTACACCTTC.

The chain combines TRBV5-1 with TRBJ2-2, with D possibly being TRBD1 (6 bases). This CDR3 comprises 16 residues. The V end was cut by 10 bases, the J end by 4 bases, with 23 bases between. The germline gives CDR1 SGHRS, CDR2 YFSETQ. The CDR3, as DNA: TGCGCCGGCACAGCCGGGACATCAACCGGCACCGGGGAGCTGTTTTTT. It is translated as CAGTAGTSTGTGELFF.

The genes are TRBV5-1 and TRBJ2-4; possibly TRBD2 for D (5 bases). Germline assignment: CDR1 SGHRS and CDR2 YFSETQ. V lost 2 bases and J lost 8, with 14 bases in between. The CDR3 has 14 amino acids. Here the CDR3 DNA reads TGCGCCAGCAGCTTCGAGGGTGTGTCGCACATTCAGTACTTC. This codes for CASSFEGVSHIQYF. Combining the CDR3 with reference TRBV5-1 and TRBJ2-4 gives the whole variable domain KAGVTQTPRYLIKTRGQQVTLSCSPISGHRSVSWYQQTPGQGLQFLFEYFSETQRNKGNFPGRFSGRQFSNSRSEMNVSTLELGDSALYLCASSFEGVSHIQYFGAGTRLSVL.

The rearrangement links TRBV21-1 to TRBJ1-6; TRBD1 reflects the table's D call only, with no check against the DNA. TRBV21-1 is a documented pseudogene. This CDR3 spans 16 amino acids. The CDR3: CASSHSDRPVNSPLHF. The CDR3 region has the DNA TGTGCCAGCAGCCACAGCGACAGGCCGGTCAATTCACCCCTCCACTTT.

The chain links TRBV30 to TRBJ1-4; D not resolved. Germline lookup yields CDR1 GTSNPN and CDR2 SVGIG (reference sequence). The V gene lost 7 bases and the J gene lost 6 bases, with 15 bases spanning the gap. The CDR3 loop spans 13 amino acids. The CDR3 spells CALRDIAYEKLFF. The CDR3 DNA is TGTGCCTTGAGAGACATTGCGTATGAAAAACTGTTTTTT.

The V call is TRBV7-2, the J call TRBJ2-6; D remains unclear. Germline CDR1 reads SGHTA; CDR2 reads FQGNSA. The CDR3 is made up of 15 amino acids. The V end lost 3 bases, the J end lost 0 bases, and 6 bases lay between the germline ends. The chain's CDR3 is CASSFGGSGANVLTF. The CDR3 region has the DNA TGTGCCAGCAGCTTTGGTGGCTCTGGGGCCAACGTCCTGACTTTC.

This clone turned up a few times. This rearrangement joins TRBV7-6 to TRBJ2-5; D call uncertain. V lost 5 bases and J 5 bases, leaving 9 bases between the germline ends. Germline CDR1 reads SGHVS; CDR2 reads FNYEAQ. This CDR3 contains 12 residues. The CDR3 here is CASSPYGETQYF. CDR3 DNA: TGTGCCAGCAGCCCATATGGCGAGACCCAGTACTTC.

The J gene is TRBJ2-2, the V gene TRBV5-3, with D possibly being TRBD1 (6 bases). TRBV5-3 is known as an ORF, though its function is uncertain. V was pared by 0 bases and J by 7 bases, with 13 bases between. The CDR3 is 15 amino acids. CDR3 coding DNA: TGTGCCAGAAGCTTGGTGGCAGGGGCAGACGGGGAGCTGTTTTTT. This sequence encodes CARSLVAGADGELFF.

The V and J genes are TRBV10-3 and TRBJ1-6; no definite D call. Germline loops: CDR1 ENHRY, CDR2 SYGVKD. Deletions cut 0 bases from V and 14 bases from J, with 14 bases between. The CDR3 runs to 14 residues. The CDR3: CAISESGDQRSLHF. The CDR3 nucleotides are TGTGCCATCAGTGAGTCCGGAGACCAGAGATCCCTCCACTTT.

The chain combines TRBV5-4 with TRBJ2-1; 12 bases align to TRBD2. The length of the CDR3 is 17 residues. With 1 base clipped from V and 7 bases from J, the junction kept 9 bases outside the gene matches. CDR1 is SGHNT, CDR2 YYREEE, per germline (reference sequence). CDR3 DNA sequence: TGTGCCAGCAGCTTGACGGTCCTAGCGGGGGGGTCTAATGAGCAGTTCTTC. Translation gives CASSLTVLAGGSNEQFF.

DNA for the CDR3: TGTGCCAGCAGTGGGGACAGAGCCACACTGAGGCCCTCCTACAATGAGCAGTTCTTC. This sequence encodes CASSGDRATLRPSYNEQFF. This chain uses TRBV2 with TRBJ2-1; TRBD1 matches at 7 bases. Losses at the gene ends were 4 bases for V and 0 bases for J; bases not matched to a gene: 15. Germline V CDR1 and CDR2: SNHLY, FYNNEI. This CDR3 spans 19 amino acids. The whole variable domain, remainder taken from reference TRBV2 and TRBJ2-1, is EPEVTQTPSHQVTQMGQEVILRCVPISNHLYFYWYRQILGQKVEFLVSFYNNEISEKSEIFDDQFSVERPDGSNFTLKIRSTKLEDSAMYFCASSGDRATLRPSYNEQFFGPGTRLTVL.

V usage is TRBV2 and J usage is TRBJ1-3; D possibly corresponds to TRBD1 (6 bases). In germline, CDR1 is SNHLY, CDR2 FYNNEI. This CDR3 contains 17 residues. Trimming took off 0 bases at V and 4 bases at J, with 16 bases between the two ends. Here the CDR3 DNA reads TGTGCCAGCAGTGAAGCGCTTTGGGCAGGGGAGGGAAACACCATATATTTT. This translates into CASSEALWAGEGNTIYF.

The rearrangement uses TRBV7-9 and TRBJ1-2; D gene uncertain. Trimming took off 2 bases at V and 4 bases at J, with 20 bases between the two ends. The CDR3 has 17 amino acids. Germline V gene data show CDR1 as SEHNR and CDR2 as FQNEAQ (reference sequence). CDR3 in amino acids: CASSLPGGQSVPYGYTF. Written as DNA, the CDR3 is TGTGCCAGCAGCTTACCGGGAGGCCAATCTGTCCCCTATGGCTACACCTTC.

The CDR3 reads CSLRDSLGANVLTF. In nucleotides, the CDR3 is TGCAGCTTACGAGACAGTCTTGGGGCCAACGTCCTGACTTTC. This chain links TRBV29-1 with TRBJ2-6; perhaps TRBD1 as D (5 bases). The CDR3 covers 14 residues. The V and J ends lost 8 bases and 3 bases respectively, with 14 bases between them. Germline V gene sequence: CDR1 SQVTM, CDR2 ANQGSEA.

CDR3 sequence reads: CATQQVGMNTEAFF. The CDR3 nucleotides are TGTGCCACCCAACAAGTCGGCATGAACACTGAAGCTTTCTTT. The rearrangement uses TRBV19 and TRBJ1-1; D is unclear. The CDR3 is made up of 14 amino acids. Germline CDR1 reads LNHDA; CDR2 reads SQIVND (reference sequence). Between the trimmed V and J ends, which lost 10 bases and 0 bases, there was a span of 15 bases. The full variable domain, completed using reference TRBV19 and TRBJ1-1, is DGGITQSPKYLFRKEGQNVTLSCEQNLNHDAMYWYRQDPGQGLRLIYYSQIVNDFQKGDIAEGYSVSREKKESFPLTVTSAQKNPTAFYLCATQQVGMNTEAFFGQGTRLTVV.

The rearrangement links TRBV5-4 to TRBJ1-2, with a possible D match to TRBD1 (5 bases). Germline V gene data show CDR1 as SGHNT and CDR2 as YYREEE (reference sequence). The CDR3 is made up of 13 amino acids. V lost 1 base to trimming and J lost 8 bases, with 12 bases between them. The CDR3 DNA sequence: TGTGCCAGCAGCTTGCAGGGACTCGCGGGCTACACCTTC. Protein product: CASSLQGLAGYTF. Combining the CDR3 with reference TRBV5-4 and TRBJ1-2 gives the whole variable domain ETGVTQSPTHLIKTRGQQVTLRCSSQSGHNTVSWYQQALGQGPQFIFQYYREEENGRGNFPPRFSGLQFPNYSSELNVNALELDDSALYLCASSLQGLAGYTFGSGTRLTVV.

The rearrangement links TRBV4-3 to TRBJ2-1; possible D gene TRBD2, 6 bases. Germline CDR1 is LGHNA and CDR2 is YSLEER. The CDR3 has 16 amino acids. V was trimmed by 0 bases and J by 2 bases, leaving 11 bases between them. This chain's CDR3 is CASSQDTSLPYNEQFF. CDR3 nucleotides: TGCGCCAGCAGCCAAGATACTAGCCTCCCCTACAATGAGCAGTTCTTC.

The V and J genes are TRBV5-1 and TRBJ2-6; D is undetermined. The ends were cut back, 0 bases at V and 2 bases at J, with 9 bases in the middle. Germline-derived CDR1 and CDR2 are SGHRS and YFSETQ. The CDR3 spans 16 residues. CDR3 loop: CASSLEVGPGANVLTF. In nucleotides, the CDR3 is TGCGCCAGCAGCTTGGAGGTGGGCCCTGGGGCCAACGTCCTGACTTTC. Full variable domain (remainder filled in from reference TRBV5-1 and TRBJ2-6): KAGVTQTPRYLIKTRGQQVTLSCSPISGHRSVSWYQQTPGQGLQFLFEYFSETQRNKGNFPGRFSGRQFSNSRSEMNVSTLELGDSALYLCASSLEVGPGANVLTFGAGSRLTVL.

The chain couples TRBV4-1 to TRBJ1-2, with 7 bases matching TRBD1. In germline, CDR1 is MGHRA, CDR2 YSYEKL. CDR3 length equals 13 residues. The J segment lost 8 bases and the V segment lost 4 bases, leaving 7 bases of the junction unmatched. The DNA of the CDR3 is TGCGCCAGCAGCCCTGACAGGGTTGGGGGCTACACCTTC. Amino acid sequence: CASSPDRVGGYTF.

This clone was counted once. The chain joins TRBV5-1 to TRBJ2-3; 8 bases map to TRBD1. The CDR3 has 15 residues. Unmatched junction bases numbered 6, after V lost 4 bases and J lost 2 bases. The germline CDR1 and CDR2 sequences are SGHRS and YFSETQ. The CDR3 coding sequence is TGCGCCAGCAGCCCTGCGGGACAGGACACAGATACGCAGTATTTT. It encodes CASSPAGQDTDTQYF.

The chain recombines TRBV6-6 with TRBJ1-2; D is undetermined. The CDR3 length is 13 residues. Per germline, CDR1 MNHNY and CDR2 SVGAGI (reference sequence). V was cut by 6 bases and J by 8 bases, with 16 bases left in between. The CDR3 sequence: CASSPLGRYGYTF. The CDR3 nucleotides read TGTGCCAGCAGCCCTTTAGGACGGTACGGCTACACCTTC.

V and J are TRBV9 and TRBJ2-7; D might be TRBD1 or TRBD2, each matching 5 bases. The V and J ends lost 3 bases and 1 base respectively, with 17 bases between them. The germline V gene has CDR1 SGDLS and CDR2 YYNGEE. The length of the CDR3 is 16 residues. CDR3 nucleotide sequence: TGTGCCAGCAGCGAGAGCGGACAAGGCGATTCCTACGAGCAGTACTTC. Translating gives CASSESGQGDSYEQYF.